A selection of T cell receptor beta chains follows, all from one sample in a study of blood T cell repertoires in COVID-19. Sequencing used immunoSEQ multiplex PCR; TCRdb keeps in-frame clones, though not all of them. In the table there are about 250,000 clones, around 82% of which are singletons. The specimen sequenced was peripheral blood. The source is a man aged 80 or over with acute or convalescent COVID-19. The conserved cysteine and the conserved F or W are not part of the CDR3 here.

j_gene: TRBJ2-7
v_gene: TRBV3-1/TRBV3-2
CDR3aa: ASSPISSGGSYEQY

j_gene: TRBJ2-7
v_gene: TRBV27
CDR3aa: ASSLGPGGYEQY

j_gene: TRBJ1-2
v_gene: TRBV5-1
CDR3aa: ASSMGRLYGYT

j_gene: TRBJ1-2
v_gene: TRBV27
CDR3aa: ASRTTGVRNGYT

j_gene: TRBJ2-6
v_gene: TRBV3-1/TRBV3-2
CDR3aa: ASSPRLSGANVLT

j_gene: TRBJ1-5
v_gene: TRBV28
CDR3aa: ASRGTGGGNQPQH

j_gene: TRBJ1-1
v_gene: TRBV6-5
CDR3aa: ASGDRAPWGRAF

j_gene: TRBJ1-2
v_gene: TRBV5-8
CDR3aa: ASSLPGNYGYT

j_gene: TRBJ2-5
v_gene: TRBV9
CDR3aa: ASSVGAGTSGGRETQY

j_gene: TRBJ2-7
v_gene: TRBV6-5
CDR3aa: ASTPQGGYEQY

j_gene: TRBJ2-7
v_gene: TRBV10-1
CDR3aa: ASSSDLTYEQY

j_gene: TRBJ1-2
v_gene: TRBV3-1/TRBV3-2
CDR3aa: ASSQLDRRNGYT

j_gene: TRBJ1-5
v_gene: TRBV7-3
CDR3aa: ASSGQPQH

j_gene: TRBJ1-1
v_gene: TRBV2
CDR3aa: ASSDRGNTEAF

j_gene: TRBJ1-1
v_gene: TRBV29-1
CDR3aa: SVADSWNTEAF

j_gene: TRBJ1-2
v_gene: TRBV12-3/TRBV12-4
CDR3aa: ASSSGTVRGYT

j_gene: TRBJ2-5
v_gene: TRBV28
CDR3aa: ASSSGAGRETQY

j_gene: TRBJ1-5
v_gene: TRBV28
CDR3aa: ASSSLDRPNQPQH

j_gene: TRBJ2-7
v_gene: TRBV14
CDR3aa: ASSPTSGRAYEQY

j_gene: TRBJ1-5
v_gene: TRBV24-1
CDR3aa: ATSGGTGEYQPQH

j_gene: TRBJ2-1
v_gene: TRBV12-3/TRBV12-4
CDR3aa: ASSLWQFNEQF

j_gene: TRBJ2-3
v_gene: TRBV29-1
CDR3aa: SVYKTSVSWDTQY

j_gene: TRBJ2-5
v_gene: TRBV7-2
CDR3aa: ASSLLQLRREETQY

j_gene: TRBJ2-5
v_gene: TRBV5-1
CDR3aa: ASSIRDSSFRETQY

j_gene: TRBJ1-3
v_gene: TRBV6-5
CDR3aa: ASRPGQIGNTIY

j_gene: TRBJ2-3
v_gene: TRBV24-1
CDR3aa: ATSPGTASTDTQY

j_gene: TRBJ1-2
v_gene: TRBV3-1/TRBV3-2
CDR3aa: ASSQGTGDVGYGYT

j_gene: TRBJ2-5
v_gene: TRBV3-1/TRBV3-2
CDR3aa: ASSQDRSGSGETQY

j_gene: TRBJ2-5
v_gene: TRBV7-8
CDR3aa: ASSRVGGLETQY

j_gene: TRBJ2-4
v_gene: TRBV5-8
CDR3aa: ASSLLAGVAKNIQY

j_gene: TRBJ2-7
v_gene: TRBV27
CDR3aa: ASSFSLPGQVSYEQY

j_gene: TRBJ1-2
v_gene: TRBV5-8
CDR3aa: ASSLGQRTNYGYT

j_gene: TRBJ1-4
v_gene: TRBV5-8
CDR3aa: ASTLGTRWVF

j_gene: TRBJ2-5
v_gene: TRBV7-2
CDR3aa: ASSSRLAGDSETQY

j_gene: TRBJ2-7
v_gene: TRBV6-6
CDR3aa: ASRIDSFSGRYEQY

j_gene: TRBJ1-5
v_gene: TRBV2
CDR3aa: ASMGTGGHNQPQH

j_gene: TRBJ1-2
v_gene: TRBV15
CDR3aa: ATSRAPGGQGYSNYGYT

j_gene: TRBJ1-6
v_gene: TRBV7-6
CDR3aa: ASSLARTDNSPLH

j_gene: TRBJ2-6
v_gene: TRBV7-3
CDR3aa: ASSTNRGSGANVLT

j_gene: TRBJ2-7
v_gene: TRBV18
CDR3aa: ASSPPGHPYEQY

j_gene: TRBJ2-3
v_gene: TRBV6-5
CDR3aa: ASSYGGPPTDTQY

j_gene: TRBJ1-1
v_gene: TRBV7-2
CDR3aa: ASSFGPGNTEAF

j_gene: TRBJ2-2
v_gene: TRBV29-1
CDR3aa: SVDPGNTGELF

j_gene: TRBJ2-1
v_gene: TRBV6-4
CDR3aa: ASSRGLAGLNEQF

j_gene: TRBJ2-2
v_gene: TRBV28
CDR3aa: ASSSLAVTGELF

j_gene: TRBJ1-5
v_gene: TRBV6-1
CDR3aa: ASSEHLAESQPQH

j_gene: TRBJ2-7
v_gene: TRBV28
CDR3aa: ASSPLGRGESYEQY

j_gene: TRBJ2-2
v_gene: TRBV5-1
CDR3aa: ASSPKLAGETGELF

j_gene: TRBJ2-7
v_gene: TRBV9
CDR3aa: ASSARDRGLHEQY

j_gene: TRBJ2-5
v_gene: TRBV7-9
CDR3aa: ASSPGTPGEETQY

j_gene: TRBJ2-1
v_gene: TRBV7-9
CDR3aa: ASSLALAGVYNEQF

j_gene: TRBJ2-7
v_gene: TRBV14
CDR3aa: ASSQGPGAYEQY

j_gene: TRBJ1-2
v_gene: TRBV7-9
CDR3aa: ASSFSTGSYT

j_gene: TRBJ2-7
v_gene: TRBV10-3
CDR3aa: AIKAASGSSYEQY

j_gene: TRBJ2-1
v_gene: TRBV19
CDR3aa: ASRKGGVSPPYNEQF

j_gene: TRBJ1-6
v_gene: TRBV6-5
CDR3aa: ASDGRVYNSPLH